The source of this T cell receptor (beta chain) is a study of PD-1 blockade in classical Hodgkin lymphoma. Overall study findings and caveats: What caused the repertoire differences, perhaps disease activity or prior therapy, remains undefined. For complete responders, baseline diversity was comparable to that of newly diagnosed patients.

Assay used: immunoSEQ multiplex PCR; TCRdb lists only in-frame clones, some missing. The table records some 100,000 clones, approximately 92% of them present only once. Regarding this clone: Antigen specificity is unknown.

This CDR3 contains 14 residues. V was clipped by 4 bases and J by 4 bases; unmatched bases: 4. The germline gives CDR1 SGHNT, CDR2 YYREEE (reference sequence). All trial patients relapsed after autologous stem cell transplantation. The patients, who had relapsed/refractory classical Hodgkin lymphoma, achieved best responses of complete response, partial response or progressive disease. The source is a human donor with classical Hodgkin lymphoma. The rearrangement uses TRBV5-4 and TRBJ1-2; 10 bases line up with TRBD1. Specimen: peripheral blood mononuclear cells (PBMCs), collected at baseline. DNA of the CDR3: TGTGCCAGCAGCCCTGACAGGGGGCCCTATGGCTACACCTTC. Protein: CASSPDRGPYGYTF.